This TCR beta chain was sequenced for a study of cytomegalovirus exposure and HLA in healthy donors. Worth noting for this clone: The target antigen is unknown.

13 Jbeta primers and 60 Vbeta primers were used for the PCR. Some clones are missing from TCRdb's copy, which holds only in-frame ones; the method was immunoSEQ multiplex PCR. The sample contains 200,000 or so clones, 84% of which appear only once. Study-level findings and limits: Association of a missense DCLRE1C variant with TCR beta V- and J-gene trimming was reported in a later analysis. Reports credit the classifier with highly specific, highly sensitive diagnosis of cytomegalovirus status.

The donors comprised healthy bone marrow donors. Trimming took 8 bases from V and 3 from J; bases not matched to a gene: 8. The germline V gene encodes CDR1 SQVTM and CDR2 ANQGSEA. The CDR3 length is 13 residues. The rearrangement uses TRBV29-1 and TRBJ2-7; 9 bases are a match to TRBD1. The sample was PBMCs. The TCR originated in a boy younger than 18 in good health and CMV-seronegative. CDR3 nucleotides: TGCAGCACAGGTTCGGGACAGGGCTACGAGCAGTACTTC. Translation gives CSTGSGQGYEQYF.